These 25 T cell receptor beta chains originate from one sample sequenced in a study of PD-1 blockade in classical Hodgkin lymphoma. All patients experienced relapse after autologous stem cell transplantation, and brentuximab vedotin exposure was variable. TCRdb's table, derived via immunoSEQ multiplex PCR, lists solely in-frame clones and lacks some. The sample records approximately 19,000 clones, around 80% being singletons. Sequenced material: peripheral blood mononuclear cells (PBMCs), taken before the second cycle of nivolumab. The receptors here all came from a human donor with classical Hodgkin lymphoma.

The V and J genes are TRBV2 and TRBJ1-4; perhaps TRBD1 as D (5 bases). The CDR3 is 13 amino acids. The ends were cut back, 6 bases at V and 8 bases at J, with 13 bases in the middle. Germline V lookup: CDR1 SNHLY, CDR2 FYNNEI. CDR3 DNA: TGTGCCAGCAGCGCAGGGAGTTGGGAAAAACTGTTTTTT. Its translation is CASSAGSWEKLFF.

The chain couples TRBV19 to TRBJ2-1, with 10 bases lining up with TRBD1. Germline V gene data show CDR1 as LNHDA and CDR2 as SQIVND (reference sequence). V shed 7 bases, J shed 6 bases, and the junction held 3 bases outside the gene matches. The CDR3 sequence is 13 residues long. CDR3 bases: TGTGCCAGTAAGGACAGGGGGTCCAATGAGCAGTTCTTC. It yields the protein CASKDRGSNEQFF.

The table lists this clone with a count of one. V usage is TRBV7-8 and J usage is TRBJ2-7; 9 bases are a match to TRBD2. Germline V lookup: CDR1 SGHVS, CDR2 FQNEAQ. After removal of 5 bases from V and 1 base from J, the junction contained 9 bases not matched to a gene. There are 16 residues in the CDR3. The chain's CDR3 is CASSQLNGLASYEQYF. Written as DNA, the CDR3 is TGTGCCAGCAGCCAACTCAATGGACTAGCGTCCTACGAGCAGTACTTC.

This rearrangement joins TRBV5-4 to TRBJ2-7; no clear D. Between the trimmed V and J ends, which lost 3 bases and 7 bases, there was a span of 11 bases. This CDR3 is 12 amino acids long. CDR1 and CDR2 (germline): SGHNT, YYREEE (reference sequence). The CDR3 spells CASSSNLLEQYF. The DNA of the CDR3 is TGTGCCAGCAGCTCAAACCTCTTGGAGCAGTACTTC.

CDR3 sequence: CASSIGLAGVGELFF. Here the CDR3 DNA reads TGTGCCAGTAGTATTGGACTAGCGGGAGTCGGGGAGCTGTTTTTT. The chain carries TRBV19 and TRBJ2-2; TRBD2 matches at 13 bases. The CDR3 is 15 amino acids. CDR1 and CDR2 (germline): LNHDA, SQIVND (reference sequence). Germline trimming cut 3 bases from V and 7 bases from J; bases unmatched to any gene: 2.

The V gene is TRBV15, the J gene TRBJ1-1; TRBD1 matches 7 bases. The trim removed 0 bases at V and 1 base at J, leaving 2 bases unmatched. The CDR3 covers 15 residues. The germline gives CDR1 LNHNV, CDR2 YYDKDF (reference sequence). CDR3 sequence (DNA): TGTGCCACCAGCAGAGAGGGGGACAGGAACACTGAAGCTTTCTTT. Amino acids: CATSREGDRNTEAFF.

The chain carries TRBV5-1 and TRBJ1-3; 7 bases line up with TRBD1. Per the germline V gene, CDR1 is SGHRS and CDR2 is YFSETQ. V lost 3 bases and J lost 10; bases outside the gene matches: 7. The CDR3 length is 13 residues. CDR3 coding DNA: TGCGCCAGCAGCTCTGGACAGGAGCGGACCATATATTTT. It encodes CASSSGQERTIYF. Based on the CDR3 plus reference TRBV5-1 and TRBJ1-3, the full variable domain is KAGVTQTPRYLIKTRGQQVTLSCSPISGHRSVSWYQQTPGQGLQFLFEYFSETQRNKGNFPGRFSGRQFSNSRSEMNVSTLELGDSALYLCASSSGQERTIYFGEGSWLTVV.

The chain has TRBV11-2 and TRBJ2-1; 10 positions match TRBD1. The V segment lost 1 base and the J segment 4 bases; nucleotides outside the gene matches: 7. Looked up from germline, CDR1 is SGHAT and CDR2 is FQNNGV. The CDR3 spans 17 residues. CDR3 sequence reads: CASSLALRDRGYNEQFF. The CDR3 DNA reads TGTGCCAGCAGCTTAGCACTCCGGGACAGGGGTTACAATGAGCAGTTCTTC. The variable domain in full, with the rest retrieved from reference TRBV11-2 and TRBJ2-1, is EAGVAQSPRYKIIEKRQSVAFWCNPISGHATLYWYQQILGQGPKLLIQFQNNGVVDDSQLPKDRFSAERLKGVDSTLKIQPAKLEDSAVYLCASSLALRDRGYNEQFFGPGTRLTVL.

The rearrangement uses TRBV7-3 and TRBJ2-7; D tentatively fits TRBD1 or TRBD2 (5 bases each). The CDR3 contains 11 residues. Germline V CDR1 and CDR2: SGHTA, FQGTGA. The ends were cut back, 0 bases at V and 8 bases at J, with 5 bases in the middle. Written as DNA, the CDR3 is TGTGCCAGCAGCTTAACGGGACAGCAGTACTTC. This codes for CASSLTGQQYF.

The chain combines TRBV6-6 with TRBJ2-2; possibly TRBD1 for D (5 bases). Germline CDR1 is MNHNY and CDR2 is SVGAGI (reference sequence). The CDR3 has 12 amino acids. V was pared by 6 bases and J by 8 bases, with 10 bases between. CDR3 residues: CASRPGNGELFF. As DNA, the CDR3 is TGTGCCAGCAGGCCAGGGAATGGGGAGCTGTTTTTT.

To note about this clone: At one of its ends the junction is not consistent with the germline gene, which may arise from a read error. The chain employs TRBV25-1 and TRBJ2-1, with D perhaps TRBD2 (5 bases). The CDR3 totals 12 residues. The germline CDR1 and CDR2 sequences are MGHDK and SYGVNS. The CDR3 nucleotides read TGTGCCAGCAGTGACGACTACGATGAGCAGTTCTTC. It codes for CASSDDYDEQFF.

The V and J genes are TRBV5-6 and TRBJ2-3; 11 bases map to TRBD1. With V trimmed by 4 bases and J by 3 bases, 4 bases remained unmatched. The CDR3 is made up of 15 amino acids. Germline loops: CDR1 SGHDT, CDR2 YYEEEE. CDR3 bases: TGTGCCAGCAGCCGGACAGGGGGCGCGACAGATACGCAGTATTTT. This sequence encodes CASSRTGGATDTQYF.

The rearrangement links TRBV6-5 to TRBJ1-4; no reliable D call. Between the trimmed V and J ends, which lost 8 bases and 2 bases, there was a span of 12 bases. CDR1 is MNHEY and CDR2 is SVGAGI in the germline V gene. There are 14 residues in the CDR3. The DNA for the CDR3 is TGTGCCAGCCGCCTCGGGAGCACTAATGAAAAACTGTTTTTT. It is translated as CASRLGSTNEKLFF.

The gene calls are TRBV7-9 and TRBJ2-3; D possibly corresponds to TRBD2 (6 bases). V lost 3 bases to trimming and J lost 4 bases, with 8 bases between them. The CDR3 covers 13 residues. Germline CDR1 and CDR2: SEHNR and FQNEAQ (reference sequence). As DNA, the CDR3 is TGTGCCAGCAGCTTCGCGGGGCCAGATACGCAGTATTTT. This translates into CASSFAGPDTQYF.

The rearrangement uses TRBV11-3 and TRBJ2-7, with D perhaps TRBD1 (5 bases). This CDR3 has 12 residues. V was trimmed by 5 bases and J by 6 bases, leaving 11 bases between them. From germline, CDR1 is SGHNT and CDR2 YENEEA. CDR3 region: CASSQGVSEQYF. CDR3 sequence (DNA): TGTGCCAGCAGCCAAGGGGTCAGCGAGCAGTACTTC.

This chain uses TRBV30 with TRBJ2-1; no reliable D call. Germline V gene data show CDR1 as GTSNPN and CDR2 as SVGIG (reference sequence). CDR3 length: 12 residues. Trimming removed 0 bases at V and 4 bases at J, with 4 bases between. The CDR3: CAWSVGYNEQFF. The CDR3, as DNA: TGTGCCTGGAGTGTAGGTTACAATGAGCAGTTCTTC.

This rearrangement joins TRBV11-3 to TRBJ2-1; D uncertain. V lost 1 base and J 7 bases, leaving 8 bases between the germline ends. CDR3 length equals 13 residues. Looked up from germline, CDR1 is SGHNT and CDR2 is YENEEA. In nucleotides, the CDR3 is TGTGCCAGCAGCTTAGGGGTGACGAATGAGCAGTTCTTC. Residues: CASSLGVTNEQFF.

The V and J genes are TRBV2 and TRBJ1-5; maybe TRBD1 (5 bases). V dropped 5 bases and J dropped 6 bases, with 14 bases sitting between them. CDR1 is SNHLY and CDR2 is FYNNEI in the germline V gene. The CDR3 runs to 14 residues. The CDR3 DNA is TGTGCCAGCAGTTTCAGGGAAGGGAGTCAGCCCCAGCATTTT. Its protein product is CASSFREGSQPQHF.

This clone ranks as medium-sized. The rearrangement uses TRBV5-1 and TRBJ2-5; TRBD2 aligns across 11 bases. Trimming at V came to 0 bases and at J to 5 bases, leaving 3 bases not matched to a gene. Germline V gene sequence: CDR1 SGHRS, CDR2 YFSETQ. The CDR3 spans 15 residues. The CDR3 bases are TGCGCCAGCAGCTTGGGGTCTAGCGGGAGGGAGACCCAGTACTTC. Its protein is CASSLGSSGRETQYF.

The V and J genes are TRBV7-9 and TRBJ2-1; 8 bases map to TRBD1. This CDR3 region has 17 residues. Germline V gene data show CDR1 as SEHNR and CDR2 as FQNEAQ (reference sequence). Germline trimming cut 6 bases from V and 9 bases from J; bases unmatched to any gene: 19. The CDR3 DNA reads TGTGCCAGCAGGGGTACAACAGGGGCAGGGGGCGCGGGTGAGCAGTTCTTC. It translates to CASRGTTGAGGAGEQFF. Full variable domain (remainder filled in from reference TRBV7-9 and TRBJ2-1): DTGVSQNPRHKITKRGQNVTFRCDPISEHNRLYWYRQTLGQGPEFLTYFQNEAQLEKSRLLSDRFSAERPKGSFSTLEIQRTEQGDSAMYLCASRGTTGAGGAGEQFFGPGTRLTVL.

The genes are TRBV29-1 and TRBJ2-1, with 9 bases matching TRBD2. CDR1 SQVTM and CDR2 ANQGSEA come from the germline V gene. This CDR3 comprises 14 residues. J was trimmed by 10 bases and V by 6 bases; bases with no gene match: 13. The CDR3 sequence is CSVPRGLAPQEQFF. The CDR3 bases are TGCAGCGTCCCACGAGGACTAGCGCCTCAAGAGCAGTTCTTC.

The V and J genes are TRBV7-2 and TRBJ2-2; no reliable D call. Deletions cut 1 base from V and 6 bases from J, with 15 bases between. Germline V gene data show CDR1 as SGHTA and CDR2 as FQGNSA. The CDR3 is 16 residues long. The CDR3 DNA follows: TGTGCCAGCAGCTTAGTCATAGGGATAGTGGCCGGGGAGCTGTTTTTT. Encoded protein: CASSLVIGIVAGELFF.

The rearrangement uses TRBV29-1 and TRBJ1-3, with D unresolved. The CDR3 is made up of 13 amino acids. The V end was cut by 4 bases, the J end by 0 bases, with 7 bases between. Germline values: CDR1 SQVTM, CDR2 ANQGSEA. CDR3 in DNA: TGCAGCGTTGCAACCTTCTCTGGAAACACCATATATTTT. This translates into CSVATFSGNTIYF.

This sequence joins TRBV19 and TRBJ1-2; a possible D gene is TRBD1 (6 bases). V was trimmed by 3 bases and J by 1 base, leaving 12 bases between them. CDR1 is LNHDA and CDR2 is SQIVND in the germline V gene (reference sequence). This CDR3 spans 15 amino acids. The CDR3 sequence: CASSIGTPDNYGYTF. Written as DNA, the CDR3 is TGTGCCAGTAGTATCGGGACACCTGATAACTATGGCTACACCTTC. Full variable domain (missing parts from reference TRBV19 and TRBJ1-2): DGGITQSPKYLFRKEGQNVTLSCEQNLNHDAMYWYRQDPGQGLRLIYYSQIVNDFQKGDIAEGYSVSREKKESFPLTVTSAQKNPTAFYLCASSIGTPDNYGYTFGSGTRLTVV.

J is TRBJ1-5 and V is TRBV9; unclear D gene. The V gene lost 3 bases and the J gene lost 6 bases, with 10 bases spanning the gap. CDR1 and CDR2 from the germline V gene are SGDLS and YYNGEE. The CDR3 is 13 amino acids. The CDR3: CASSASAGQPQHF. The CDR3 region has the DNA TGTGCCAGCAGCGCCTCCGCTGGTCAGCCCCAGCATTTT.